These 24 T cell receptor beta chains were sequenced from one sample in a study of T-cell reconstitution after alpha-beta-depleted transplantation in children. Unique molecular identifiers tagged the TCRbeta library. TCRdb analysed the PCR reads with MiXCR anew, one entry per CDR3 protein. The sample shows some 550,000 distinct CDR3 sequences, about 16% of them seen only once. The sequenced sample was PBMCs from the stem cell graft donor, obtained from the stem cell graft. The receptors originated from a human donor who donated a stem cell graft to a child with acute lymphoblastic leukemia.

The genes are TRBV20-1 and TRBJ1-1; D is uncertain. The ends were cut back, 2 bases at V and 1 base at J, with 5 bases in the middle. There are 12 residues in the CDR3. In germline, CDR1 is DFQATT, CDR2 SNEGSKA (reference sequence). The CDR3 spells CSARSGNTEAFF. The CDR3, as DNA: TGCAGTGCTAGATCAGGGAACACTGAAGCTTTCTTT.

CDR3 in amino acids: CASSSRDKSYNEQFF. Written as DNA, the CDR3 is TGTGCCAGCAGCTCCCGGGACAAGTCCTACAATGAGCAGTTCTTC. This chain links TRBV7-9 with TRBJ2-1, with D tentatively TRBD1 (6 bases). The ends were cut back, 4 bases at V and 1 base at J, with 11 bases in the middle. This CDR3 has 15 residues. Germline V gene sequence: CDR1 SEHNR, CDR2 FQNEAQ (reference sequence).

This clonotype was seen a few times. The chain combines TRBV27 with TRBJ1-2; no clear D. This CDR3 is 13 amino acids long. The V gene lost 3 bases and the J gene lost 3 bases, with 8 bases spanning the gap. The germline CDR1 and CDR2 sequences are MNHEY and SMNVEV (reference sequence). CDR3 nucleotides: TGTGCCAGCAGTTTCCTCGGGGACTATGGCTACACCTTC. Its protein product is CASSFLGDYGYTF.

V is TRBV9 and J is TRBJ2-1; D is possibly TRBD2 (5 bases). CDR1 and CDR2 from the germline V gene are SGDLS and YYNGEE. V lost 0 bases and J 6 bases, leaving 13 bases between the germline ends. This CDR3 has 15 amino acids. In DNA, the CDR3 is TGTGCCAGCAGCGTAGCTCGGACTGGCGGCAATGAGCAGTTCTTC. As protein: CASSVARTGGNEQFF.

The chain joins TRBV10-3 to TRBJ2-3; 10 bases align to TRBD2. This CDR3 is 16 amino acids long. CDR1 is ENHRY, CDR2 SYGVKD, per germline. V was clipped by 2 bases and J by 2 bases; unmatched bases: 4. This CDR3 is CAISEVLAGVTDTQYF. DNA of the CDR3: TGTGCCATCAGTGAGGTTCTAGCGGGAGTCACAGATACGCAGTATTTT.

The chain combines TRBV12-3 or TRBV12-4 with TRBJ2-7, with 13 bases matching TRBD2. With 6 bases clipped from V and 6 bases from J, the junction kept 8 bases outside the gene matches. The CDR3 consists of 15 residues. The CDR3 here is CASRTGTSGISEQYF. CDR3 DNA sequence: TGTGCCAGCAGAACCGGGACTAGCGGGATCTCCGAGCAGTACTTC.

This clonotype was recorded at least ten times. The chain has TRBV5-1 and TRBJ2-2; unclear D gene. The CDR3 is 14 amino acids. Germline loops: CDR1 SGHRS, CDR2 YFSETQ. The V end was cut by 9 bases, the J end by 4 bases, with 16 bases between. The CDR3 loop is CATSPDSTTGELFF. The CDR3 DNA reads as TGCGCCACGAGCCCGGATAGCACCACCGGGGAGCTGTTTTTT.

This rearrangement joins TRBV2 to TRBJ1-6; TRBD1 matches 8 bases. The CDR3 sequence is 15 residues long. Losses at the gene ends were 6 bases for V and 6 bases for J; bases not matched to a gene: 7. The germline V gene encodes CDR1 SNHLY and CDR2 FYNNEI. The CDR3 DNA reads TGTGCCAGCAGGGAGGACAGGGCAAGTAATTCACCCCTCCACTTT. Protein product: CASREDRASNSPLHF.

The chain uses TRBV5-5 and TRBJ2-3; D remains ambiguous. The V end lost 4 bases, the J end lost 4 bases, and 7 bases lay between the germline ends. Looked up from germline, CDR1 is SGHKS and CDR2 is YYEKEE (reference sequence). The CDR3 is made up of 12 amino acids. CDR3 in amino acids: CASSHYPDTQYF. The CDR3 DNA sequence: TGTGCCAGCAGCCATTACCCAGATACGCAGTATTTT.

This clonotype was counted between two and nine times. V is TRBV27 and J is TRBJ1-2; D remains ambiguous. V dropped 4 bases and J dropped 8 bases, with 20 bases sitting between them. The CDR3 contains 15 residues. From germline, CDR1 is MNHEY and CDR2 SMNVEV (reference sequence). The CDR3 DNA is TGTGCCAGCAGTTCGATGTCTCTGAATCGGAGAGGCTACACCTTC. This codes for CASSSMSLNRRGYTF.

This clonotype was counted ten times or more. This chain uses TRBV7-9 with TRBJ1-1, with D hard to call. The germline V gene has CDR1 SEHNR and CDR2 FQNEAQ (reference sequence). This CDR3 contains 15 residues. V was cut by 1 base and J by 4 bases, with 13 bases left in between. CDR3 loop: CASSLVGRGLTEAFF. The DNA of the CDR3 is TGTGCCAGCAGCTTAGTCGGCCGAGGCCTCACTGAAGCTTTCTTT.

In this sample, this clonotype turned up a few times. The V call is TRBV30, the J call TRBJ1-5; D is undetermined. The CDR3 is 12 residues long. Trimming shortened V by 4 bases and J by 0 bases, and 4 bases separated the two germline ends. Germline assignment: CDR1 GTSNPN and CDR2 SVGIG (reference sequence). CDR3 protein: CAWTVSNQPQHF. The CDR3 bases are TGTGCCTGGACAGTTAGCAATCAGCCCCAGCATTTT.

This clonotype was detected a few times. The rearrangement joins TRBV3-1 to TRBJ2-1; D uncertain. The CDR3 spans 13 residues. CDR1 LGHDT and CDR2 YNNKEL come from the germline V gene (reference sequence). Trimming cost V 2 bases and J 1 base, with 3 bases left between them. The CDR3 region has the DNA TGTGCCAGCAGCCAAACGTCCTACAATGAGCAGTTCTTC. Translated, it gives CASSQTSYNEQFF.

This clonotype showed up just a few times. The chain is built from TRBV3-1 and TRBJ2-1; 10 bases agree with TRBD2. Germline V gene lookup returns CDR1 LGHDT and CDR2 YNNKEL (reference sequence). This CDR3 region has 17 residues. The V and J ends lost 1 base and 5 bases, in that order; junction bases with no gene match: 8. The DNA of the CDR3 is TGTGCCAGCAGCCAAGTGGTAGGTAGCGGGAGGAACAATGAGCAGTTCTTC. Its translation is CASSQVVGSGRNNEQFF.

V and J are TRBV27 and TRBJ1-5; D is unclear. CDR1 and CDR2 (germline): MNHEY, SMNVEV (reference sequence). The V end was cut by 1 base, the J end by 2 bases, with 9 bases between. The CDR3 covers 15 residues. The CDR3 protein is CASSLWGGGNQPQHF. The CDR3 DNA follows: TGTGCCAGCAGTTTATGGGGTGGCGGCAATCAGCCCCAGCATTTT.

V gene TRBV10-2 combines with J gene TRBJ2-6; 7 positions agree with TRBD1. The V gene's germline CDR1 is WSHSY and CDR2 SAAADI. Trimming at V came to 3 bases and at J to 12 bases, leaving 8 bases not matched to a gene. This CDR3 contains 14 residues. The CDR3 region has the DNA TGCGCCAGCAGTGATGAGGGGGCGACTGGCGTCCTGACTTTC. Translation gives CASSDEGATGVLTF.

For the CDR3, the DNA is TGTGCCAGCAGTTTCGCGGGTCCGGGAGAGCAGTACTTC. Protein product: CASSFAGPGEQYF. The genes are TRBV12-3 or TRBV12-4 and TRBJ2-7; possibly TRBD2 for D (5 bases). CDR3 length equals 13 residues. Deletions cut 3 bases from V and 7 bases from J, with 13 bases between.

The chain recombines TRBV7-9 with TRBJ1-2; D ambiguous. This CDR3 contains 14 residues. Germline V CDR1 and CDR2: SEHNR, FQNEAQ (reference sequence). V gave up 5 bases and J gave up 8 bases, with 18 bases separating them. The CDR3 is CASSPPPGWQGYTF. In DNA, the CDR3 is TGTGCCAGCAGCCCCCCCCCGGGGTGGCAGGGCTACACCTTC.

This clonotype was counted many times. The chain recombines TRBV20-1 with TRBJ2-7; 10 bases are shared with TRBD2. The CDR3 is made up of 13 amino acids. Germline CDR1 reads DFQATT; CDR2 reads SNEGSKA (reference sequence). With V trimmed by 6 bases and J by 2 bases, 4 bases remained unmatched. CDR3 residues: CSARTSGTYEQYF. The CDR3, as DNA: TGCAGTGCCAGGACTAGCGGTACCTACGAGCAGTACTTC.

The chain employs TRBV10-2 and TRBJ2-5, with D hard to call. The germline V gene encodes CDR1 WSHSY and CDR2 SAAADI. The CDR3 sequence is 13 residues long. Trimming stripped 4 bases from V and 1 base from J, with 7 bases between. CDR3 loop: CASSGQVQETQYF. The CDR3 DNA follows: TGCGCCAGCAGTGGCCAGGTCCAAGAGACCCAGTACTTC.

The CDR3, as DNA: TGTGCCAGCAGTTGGCTAGGACAGGGGAGCACAGATACGCAGTATTTT. It encodes CASSWLGQGSTDTQYF. V usage is TRBV27 and J usage is TRBJ2-3; 9 nucleotides line up with TRBD1. CDR3 length: 16 residues. Trimming removed 4 bases from V and 0 bases from J; junction bases left unmatched: 5. Germline V gene data show CDR1 as MNHEY and CDR2 as SMNVEV (reference sequence).

This clonotype was observed a handful of times. V is TRBV10-3 and J is TRBJ1-1; no clear D. There are 12 residues in the CDR3. Deletions cut 4 bases from V and 4 bases from J, with 7 bases between. Germline V CDR1 and CDR2: ENHRY, SYGVKD. The CDR3 reads CAISGLGTEAFF. The CDR3 coding sequence is TGTGCCATCAGTGGCCTCGGCACTGAAGCTTTCTTT.

The J gene is TRBJ1-1, the V gene TRBV5-1, with D maybe TRBD1 (5 bases). The CDR3 spans 16 residues. The V end lost 1 base, the J end lost 0 bases, and 13 bases lay between the germline ends. CDR1 is SGHRS and CDR2 is YFSETQ in the germline V gene. The CDR3 sequence: CASSLTGARMNTEAFF. The CDR3 DNA reads TGCGCCAGCAGCTTGACAGGCGCCCGTATGAACACTGAAGCTTTCTTT.

This sequence joins TRBV19 and TRBJ2-3; 7 bases map to TRBD2. Germline trimming cut 1 base from V and 1 base from J; bases unmatched to any gene: 5. Germline V CDR1 and CDR2: LNHDA, SQIVND (reference sequence). The CDR3 loop spans 16 amino acids. The CDR3 nucleotides read TGTGCCAGTAGTATAGGTGTCCTAGCGGGCACAGATACGCAGTATTTT. Amino acid sequence: CASSIGVLAGTDTQYF.